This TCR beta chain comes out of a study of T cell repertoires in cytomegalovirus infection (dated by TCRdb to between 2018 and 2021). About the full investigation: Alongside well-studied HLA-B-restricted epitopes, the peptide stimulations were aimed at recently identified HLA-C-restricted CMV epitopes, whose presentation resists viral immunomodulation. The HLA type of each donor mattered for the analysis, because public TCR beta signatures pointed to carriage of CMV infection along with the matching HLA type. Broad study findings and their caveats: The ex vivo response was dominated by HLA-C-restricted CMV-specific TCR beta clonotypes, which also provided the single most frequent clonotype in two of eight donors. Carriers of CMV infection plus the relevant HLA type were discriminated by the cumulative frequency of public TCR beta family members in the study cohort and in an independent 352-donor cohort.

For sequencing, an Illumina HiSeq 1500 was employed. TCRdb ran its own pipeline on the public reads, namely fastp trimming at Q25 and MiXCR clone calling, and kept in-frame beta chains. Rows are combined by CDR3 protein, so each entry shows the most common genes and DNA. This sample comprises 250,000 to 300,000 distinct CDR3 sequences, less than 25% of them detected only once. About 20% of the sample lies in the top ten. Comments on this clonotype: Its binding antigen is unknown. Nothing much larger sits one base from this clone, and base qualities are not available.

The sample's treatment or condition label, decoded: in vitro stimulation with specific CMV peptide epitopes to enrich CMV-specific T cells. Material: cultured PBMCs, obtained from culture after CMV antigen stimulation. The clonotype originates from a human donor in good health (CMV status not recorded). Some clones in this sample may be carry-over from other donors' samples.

For the CDR3, the sequence is CAWSVSRSLNYGYTF. The nucleotides are TGTGCCTGGAGTGTAAGCAGATCCCTTAACTATGGCTACACCTTC. The sequence is built from TRBV30 and TRBJ1-2, with the identity of the D gene unclear. Inclusive of the bounding cysteine and phenylalanine, the CDR3 is 15 residues long. CDR3 DNA is the only sequence kept; it has 45 bases, read in frame from the first base. CDR1 and CDR2, looked up from the germline V gene (reference sequence), are GTSNPN and SVGIG. V loses 0 bases, J loses 1 base, and the germline ends lie 12 bases apart.